The 19 T cell receptor beta chains given below trace back to one sample, sequenced in a study of cytomegalovirus exposure and HLA in healthy donors. The PCR was carried out with 60 Vbeta primers and 13 Jbeta primers. TCRdb keeps only in-frame clones here, not all; method: immunoSEQ multiplex PCR. The sample has over 150,000 clones, about two thirds seen once. The material sequenced was PBMCs. The receptors shown here come from a woman aged 25 to 39 in good health and CMV-seronegative.

The V gene is TRBV5-4, the J gene TRBJ2-7, with 9 bases identical to TRBD2. The J segment lost 5 bases and the V segment lost 2 bases, leaving 5 bases of the junction unmatched. The CDR3 extends over 14 amino acids. The germline V gene has CDR1 SGHNT and CDR2 YYREEE (reference sequence). CDR3 DNA: TGTGCCAGCAGCTTAAGGGGACTAGCAGACGAGCAGTACTTC. This codes for CASSLRGLADEQYF.

This clone was seen only a few times. The chain links TRBV7-9 to TRBJ2-5; a weak D match, TRBD2 (6 bases). This CDR3 has 16 residues. Trimming left V 5 bases short and J 1 base short, with 17 bases between. CDR1 and CDR2 from the germline V gene are SEHNR and FQNEAQ (reference sequence). CDR3 protein: CASSAPGLGGQETQYF. The CDR3 DNA sequence: TGTGCCAGCAGCGCCCCGGGGCTCGGGGGCCAAGAGACCCAGTACTTC.

This clone was seen a handful of times. V and J are TRBV9 and TRBJ2-6; 7 bases are a match to TRBD1. V shed 9 bases and J 0 bases; nucleotides not matched to a gene: 21. CDR1 is SGDLS, CDR2 YYNGEE, per germline. The CDR3 contains 20 residues. In DNA, the CDR3 is TGTGCCAATGGAACCGAGGGGCATCTCCCAGGGGGCTCTGGGGCCAACGTCCTGACTTTC. It specifies CANGTEGHLPGGSGANVLTF.

The chain carries TRBV2 and TRBJ2-1, with D possibly matching TRBD2 (5 bases). The CDR3 consists of 16 residues. Per germline, CDR1 SNHLY and CDR2 FYNNEI. Trimming removed 2 bases at V and 4 bases at J, with 15 bases between. CDR3 nucleotides: TGTGCCAGCAGTGAATATAGTAGCGCGCCTTACAATGAGCAGTTCTTC. Translated, it gives CASSEYSSAPYNEQFF.

The chain recombines TRBV5-8 with TRBJ1-1, with a weak D call TRBD1 (6 bases). Between the trimmed V and J ends, which lost 4 bases and 1 base, there was a span of 8 bases. The CDR3 runs to 13 residues. CDR1 is SGHTS and CDR2 is YDEGEE in the germline V gene. The CDR3 is CASSPTGNTEAFF. CDR3 nucleotide sequence: TGTGCCAGCAGCCCGACAGGGAACACTGAAGCTTTCTTT.

This chain joins TRBV4-3 and TRBJ1-3; D gene unclear. The ends were cut back, 0 bases at V and 0 bases at J, with 6 bases in the middle. The CDR3 extends over 15 amino acids. Germline CDR1 reads LGHNA; CDR2 reads YSLEER. The CDR3 sequence: CASSQDLFSGNTIYF. The CDR3 DNA sequence: TGCGCCAGCAGCCAAGACCTCTTCTCTGGAAACACCATATATTTT.

The chain combines TRBV5-5 with TRBJ2-7; possibly TRBD1 for D (6 bases). Germline V gives CDR1 SGHKS, CDR2 YYEKEE (reference sequence). V gave up 2 bases and J gave up 3 bases, with 15 bases separating them. The length of the CDR3 is 15 residues. DNA of the CDR3: TGTGCCAGCAGCTTAATCCAGGGGCACAGCTACGAGCAGTACTTC. It specifies CASSLIQGHSYEQYF.

The chain employs TRBV30 and TRBJ2-3; 12 bases map to TRBD2. The CDR3 has 14 amino acids. Losses at the gene ends were 7 bases for V and 1 base for J; bases not matched to a gene: 3. Per germline, CDR1 GTSNPN and CDR2 SVGIG (reference sequence). The CDR3 reads CAFSSGRGTDTQYF. The CDR3 DNA follows: TGTGCCTTTTCTAGCGGGAGGGGCACAGATACGCAGTATTTT.

This rearrangement joins TRBV20-1 to TRBJ1-5; no definite D call. CDR3 length: 9 amino acids. Trimming took 5 bases from V and 8 from J, leaving 4 bases between them. CDR1 is DFQATT and CDR2 is SNEGSKA in the germline V gene (reference sequence). The CDR3 DNA follows: TGCAGTGCTCCCGAGCCCCAGCATTTT. It translates to CSAPEPQHF.

This chain joins TRBV27 and TRBJ1-1, with D possibly matching TRBD1 (5 bases). Germline values: CDR1 MNHEY, CDR2 SMNVEV (reference sequence). With 7 bases removed from V and 3 bases from J, the gap between germline ends came to 18 bases. CDR3 length: 15 residues. The CDR3 DNA follows: TGTGCCAGCACCAAACAGGCCCCATCCCACACTGAAGCTTTCTTT. Encoded protein: CASTKQAPSHTEAFF.

The V and J genes are TRBV5-1 and TRBJ2-7, with 12 positions matching TRBD1. Germline V CDR1 and CDR2: SGHRS, YFSETQ. This CDR3 comprises 14 residues. The J segment lost 6 bases and the V segment lost 3 bases, leaving 4 bases of the junction unmatched. CDR3 nucleotide sequence: TGCGCCAGCAGCTGGGGACAGGGGGCTGGCGAGCAGTACTTC. This encodes CASSWGQGAGEQYF.

This chain joins TRBV4-1 and TRBJ1-2; no reliable D call. Germline-derived CDR1 and CDR2 are MGHRA and YSYEKL. The CDR3 runs to 14 residues. The ends were cut back, 1 base at V and 0 bases at J, with 6 bases in the middle. DNA for the CDR3: TGCGCCAGCAGCCAAGCCGGGGCTAACTATGGCTACACCTTC. It encodes CASSQAGANYGYTF.

This chain links TRBV14 with TRBJ2-1; TRBD2 matches 8 bases. The germline gives CDR1 SGHDN, CDR2 FVKESK. Trimming at V came to 0 bases and at J to 10 bases, leaving 17 bases not matched to a gene. This CDR3 spans 18 amino acids. CDR3 amino acids: CASSQDIGNSGISGEQFF. The CDR3 DNA reads as TGTGCCAGCAGCCAAGATATCGGAAATAGCGGGATTAGCGGGGAGCAGTTCTTC.

The chain couples TRBV7-3 to TRBJ2-1, with TRBD2 identical over 9 bases. Germline V gene data show CDR1 as SGHTA and CDR2 as FQGTGA. The CDR3 is made up of 15 amino acids. V gave up 3 bases and J gave up 7 bases; unmatched junction bases: 7. The CDR3 DNA reads as TGTGCCAGCAGCTTGGAGCGGGGGGCCCAAAATGAGCAGTTCTTC. Residues: CASSLERGAQNEQFF.

The chain uses TRBV29-1 and TRBJ1-2, with a weak D call TRBD1 (6 bases). Germline CDR1 and CDR2: SQVTM and ANQGSEA. The length of the CDR3 is 13 residues. The ends were cut back, 7 bases at V and 6 bases at J, with 18 bases in the middle. The CDR3 loop is CSADGQNDNGYTF. CDR3 DNA sequence: TGCAGCGCGGACGGACAGAACGATAATGGCTACACCTTC.

A few counts support this clone. The chain recombines TRBV28 with TRBJ1-2; the match to TRBD1 covers 7 bases. J was trimmed by 4 bases and V by 5 bases; bases with no gene match: 4. Germline assignment: CDR1 MDHEN and CDR2 SYDVKM. CDR3 length equals 13 residues. The CDR3 DNA sequence: TGTGCCAGCAGTGTGGGGACAGTCTATGGCTACACCTTC. It yields the protein CASSVGTVYGYTF.

This chain joins TRBV10-3 and TRBJ1-2; 9 bases align to TRBD1. The germline V gene encodes CDR1 ENHRY and CDR2 SYGVKD. This CDR3 has 13 residues. V was clipped by 4 bases and J by 8 bases; unmatched bases: 5. The DNA for the CDR3 is TGTGCCATCAGTGGGACAGGGGAGTTGGGCTACACCTTC. This translates into CAISGTGELGYTF.

In its sample, this clone was seen once. Other DNA sequences in the same sample also yield this CDR3. The chain employs TRBV5-6 and TRBJ1-1, with D perhaps TRBD1 (5 bases). The CDR3 extends over 17 amino acids. The germline V and J ends were trimmed by 4 bases and 0 bases, with 19 bases remaining between them. Germline V gene data show CDR1 as SGHDT and CDR2 as YYEEEE. Here the CDR3 DNA reads TGTGCCAGCAGCCCAACTGGCAAGTTGACAGTGAACACTGAAGCTTTCTTT. Amino acids: CASSPTGKLTVNTEAFF.

V and J are TRBV18 and TRBJ2-7; tentatively, D is TRBD2 (5 bases). Per the germline V gene, CDR1 is KGHSH and CDR2 is LQKENI. CDR3 length equals 14 residues. V was shortened by 3 bases and J by 5 bases, with 14 bases between the two germline ends. The CDR3 DNA is TGTGCCAGCTCACCCCTGGGTCGAGGGAACGAGCAGTACTTC. Translation: CASSPLGRGNEQYF.